Below are 30 T cell receptor beta chains sequenced from a single sample in a study of cytomegalovirus exposure and HLA in healthy donors. The PCR was carried out with 60 Vbeta primers and 13 Jbeta primers. Sequencing was performed with immunoSEQ multiplex PCR; in TCRdb, only in-frame clones are kept and a portion is missing. The sample lists approximately 110,000 clones, under 85% seen once, with approximately 3.7% in the top ten. The specimen sequenced was PBMCs. The receptors originated from a human donor in good health.

The chain uses TRBV28 and TRBJ1-4; 7 bases match TRBD1. Unmatched junction bases numbered 8, after V lost 7 bases and J lost 0 bases. From germline, CDR1 is MDHEN and CDR2 SYDVKM. This CDR3 has 16 residues. CDR3 sequence reads: CASNPHTGATNEKLFF. CDR3 in DNA: TGTGCCAGCAACCCCCATACAGGGGCAACTAATGAAAAACTGTTTTTT.

This clone was recorded once. V and J are TRBV5-6 and TRBJ1-3, with a weak D call TRBD1 (5 bases). V shed 0 bases and J shed 1 base, with 17 bases lying between them. This CDR3 has 18 amino acids. Germline assignment: CDR1 SGHDT and CDR2 YYEEEE. CDR3: CASSLDHRPELSGNTIYF. In nucleotides, the CDR3 is TGTGCCAGCAGCTTGGACCACAGGCCCGAATTATCTGGAAACACCATATATTTT.

This clone appeared a single time. The chain has TRBV5-1 and TRBJ1-5, with no clear D. Trimming stripped 5 bases from V and 0 bases from J, with 30 bases between. Germline V lookup: CDR1 SGHRS, CDR2 YFSETQ. This CDR3 contains 21 residues. CDR3 sequence: CASSKPESPPEAYCSNQPQHF. Here the CDR3 DNA reads TGCGCCAGCAGTAAACCCGAGAGCCCTCCGGAGGCGTACTGTAGCAATCAGCCCCAGCATTTT.

The chain combines TRBV6-1 with TRBJ2-1; 7 bases agree with TRBD1. The germline CDR1 and CDR2 sequences are MNHNS and SASEGT. The CDR3 is made up of 15 amino acids. Trimming cost V 3 bases and J 2 bases; bases outside gene matches: 4. The CDR3 spells CASSDIGTAYNEQFF. DNA of the CDR3: TGTGCCAGCAGTGATATCGGGACAGCCTACAATGAGCAGTTCTTC.

V gene TRBV7-2 combines with J gene TRBJ2-2, with TRBD1 as a possible D gene (6 bases). Germline V lookup: CDR1 SGHTA, CDR2 FQGNSA. V shed 1 base and J shed 5 bases, with 8 bases lying between them. This CDR3 has 14 residues. The CDR3 loop reads CASSLVGGTGELFF. CDR3 nucleotide sequence: TGTGCCAGCAGCTTAGTAGGGGGAACCGGGGAGCTGTTTTTT.

The V call is TRBV5-1, the J call TRBJ2-7; D is perhaps TRBD1 (8 bases). CDR1 and CDR2 (germline): SGHRS, YFSETQ. Deletions cut 3 bases from V and 0 bases from J, with 13 bases between. The CDR3 runs to 15 residues. CDR3 nucleotide sequence: TGCGCCAGCAGCTGGGAGGGACAGGCCTCCTACGAGCAGTACTTC. It specifies CASSWEGQASYEQYF.

The rearrangement links TRBV5-5 to TRBJ2-7; 8 positions agree with TRBD1. The CDR3 has 15 amino acids. V was pared by 4 bases and J by 3 bases, with 9 bases of the junction left unmatched. Germline assignment: CDR1 SGHKS and CDR2 YYEKEE (reference sequence). The CDR3 reads CASSPRQGIRYEQYF. The DNA for the CDR3 is TGTGCCAGCAGCCCGCGACAGGGGATCCGCTACGAGCAGTACTTC.

This clone was seen only a few times. V usage is TRBV6-1 and J usage is TRBJ2-1; 8 nucleotides agree with TRBD1. Germline V gene sequence: CDR1 MNHNS, CDR2 SASEGT. The CDR3 length is 15 residues. V shed 6 bases and J 3 bases; nucleotides not matched to a gene: 7. The chain's CDR3 is CASRSGQGIYNEQFF. In DNA, the CDR3 is TGTGCCAGCAGATCCGGACAGGGCATCTACAATGAGCAGTTCTTC.

V is TRBV6-5 and J is TRBJ2-3; TRBD2 aligns across 7 bases. Germline V lookup: CDR1 MNHEY, CDR2 SVGAGI. The V gene end was trimmed by 0 bases and the J gene end by 1 base; junction bases not matched to a gene: 4. CDR3 length: 16 residues. This CDR3 reads CASSYSTSGGTDTQYF. The CDR3 DNA sequence: TGTGCCAGCAGTTACTCGACCAGCGGGGGCACAGATACGCAGTATTTT.

The V call is TRBV28, the J call TRBJ1-5; possibly TRBD1 for D (6 bases). The CDR3 runs to 16 residues. V lost 6 bases to trimming and J lost 6 bases, with 21 bases between them. CDR1 is MDHEN and CDR2 is SYDVKM in the germline V gene. CDR3 protein: CASSPGQGRYSQPQHF. CDR3 DNA: TGTGCCAGCAGCCCCGGGCAGGGGCGGTATAGTCAGCCCCAGCATTTT.

This clone has a single count. This chain links TRBV5-1 with TRBJ2-7; 8 bases line up with TRBD1. With V trimmed by 3 bases and J by 3 bases, 8 bases remained unmatched. The CDR3 contains 15 residues. The germline V gene has CDR1 SGHRS and CDR2 YFSETQ. In DNA, the CDR3 is TGCGCCAGCAGCTATGGCGGACAGGGAAACTACGAGCAGTACTTC. Its translation is CASSYGGQGNYEQYF.

V gene TRBV6-1 combines with J gene TRBJ1-2, with 7 bases that match TRBD1. From germline, CDR1 is MNHNS and CDR2 SASEGT. The CDR3 sequence is 13 residues long. V dropped 6 bases and J dropped 4; count of bases not matched to a gene: 5. CDR3 residues: CASSLQGTYGYTF. The DNA of the CDR3 is TGTGCCAGCAGCCTACAGGGGACCTATGGCTACACCTTC.

This clone was seen more than once but under ten times. The chain links TRBV6-5 to TRBJ2-5; D may be TRBD2 (5 bases). In germline, CDR1 is MNHEY, CDR2 SVGAGI. Deletions cut 7 bases from V and 9 bases from J, with 21 bases between. The CDR3 is 14 residues long. The CDR3 nucleotides are TGTGCCAGCAAGGTGGGCGGGCCCACTGGGGCCCAGTACTTC. Amino acids: CASKVGGPTGAQYF.

This clone was picked up one time. The rearrangement uses TRBV2 and TRBJ1-5; D is possibly TRBD1 (5 bases). The CDR3 has 13 amino acids. The germline CDR1 and CDR2 sequences are SNHLY and FYNNEI. The ends were cut back, 6 bases at V and 6 bases at J, with 12 bases in the middle. The CDR3: CASRGEVTQPQHF. As DNA, the CDR3 is TGTGCCAGCAGGGGGGAGGTTACTCAGCCCCAGCATTTT.

The chain recombines TRBV18 with TRBJ2-5; TRBD2 matches 7 bases. The CDR3 has 14 residues. Germline loops: CDR1 KGHSH, CDR2 LQKENI. After removal of 2 bases from V and 3 bases from J, the junction contained 3 bases not matched to a gene. The chain's CDR3 is CASSPSLAEETQYF. Written as DNA, the CDR3 is TGTGCCAGCTCACCAAGTCTAGCGGAAGAGACCCAGTACTTC. Looking up the rest from reference TRBV18 and TRBJ2-5 gives the full variable domain: NAGVMQNPRHLVRRRGQEARLRCSPMKGHSHVYWYRQLPEEGLKFMVYLQKENIIDESGMPKERFSAEFPKEGPSILRIQQVVRGDSAAYFCASSPSLAEETQYFGPGTRLLVL.

The chain uses TRBV5-1 and TRBJ1-1, with D unresolved. The CDR3 is 13 residues long. V was clipped by 0 bases and J by 8 bases, with 11 bases between them. Germline lookup yields CDR1 SGHRS and CDR2 YFSETQ. The CDR3 DNA reads as TGCGCCAGCAGCTTGGCTCGCCGAGGAGAAGCTTTCTTT. This translates into CASSLARRGEAFF.

CDR3 loop: CASLGGGNEKLFF. CDR3 DNA: TGTGCCAGTCTGGGCGGAGGTAATGAAAAACTGTTTTTT. This chain links TRBV19 with TRBJ1-4; D gene uncertain. Germline CDR1 is LNHDA and CDR2 is SQIVND (reference sequence). This CDR3 contains 13 residues. V lost 8 bases to trimming and J lost 4 bases, with 11 bases between them.

This chain connects TRBV19 to TRBJ2-7; tentatively, D is TRBD1 (6 bases). CDR1 and CDR2 (germline): LNHDA, SQIVND (reference sequence). The CDR3 has 14 residues. V was cut by 5 bases and J by 5 bases, with 16 bases left in between. The CDR3 loop reads CASSPLTGHDEQYF. The CDR3 DNA sequence: TGTGCCAGTAGTCCTTTGACAGGACACGACGAGCAGTACTTC.

The CDR3 coding sequence is TGTGCCAGCTCACCAAGGGGTCTCGGGGAGCTGTTTTTT. Translation gives CASSPRGLGELFF. V is TRBV18 and J is TRBJ2-2; TRBD1 is a possible D gene (5 bases). V shed 2 bases and J shed 7 bases, with 8 bases lying between them. Germline CDR1 KGHSH, CDR2 LQKENI. The CDR3 contains 13 residues.

CDR3: CASSLVIAYEQYF. CDR3 DNA sequence: TGTGCCAGCAGCTTGGTAATTGCCTACGAGCAGTACTTC. The chain joins TRBV5-8 to TRBJ2-7; D is undetermined. CDR1 and CDR2 from the germline V gene are SGHTS and YDEGEE. The CDR3 is 13 residues long. Between the trimmed V and J ends, which lost 0 bases and 2 bases, there was a span of 6 bases.

This clone turned up a few times. V gene TRBV6-5 combines with J gene TRBJ2-7, with D possibly matching TRBD2 (6 bases). Germline V gene lookup returns CDR1 MNHEY and CDR2 SVGAGI. This CDR3 is 15 amino acids long. The ends were cut back, 3 bases at V and 6 bases at J, with 18 bases in the middle. The CDR3 reads CASSYPGVSSGEQYF. CDR3 nucleotide sequence: TGTGCCAGCAGTTATCCGGGGGTGTCGTCGGGCGAGCAGTACTTC.

CDR3 residues: CASSLGATGGIANEKLFF. Here the CDR3 DNA reads TGTGCCAGTAGCCTCGGAGCGACAGGGGGGATAGCTAATGAAAAACTGTTTTTT. J is TRBJ1-4 and V is TRBV27; 9 nucleotides match TRBD1. V lost 9 bases and J lost 3; bases outside the gene matches: 17. This CDR3 contains 18 residues. The germline V gene has CDR1 MNHEY and CDR2 SMNVEV (reference sequence).

The chain is built from TRBV9 and TRBJ2-2; D is uncertain. V lost 5 bases and J 6 bases, leaving 14 bases between the germline ends. CDR1 is SGDLS, CDR2 YYNGEE, per germline. The CDR3 extends over 14 amino acids. For the CDR3, the DNA is TGTGCCAGCAGTTACTCCCCGGAGCCCGGGGAGCTGTTTTTT. This codes for CASSYSPEPGELFF.

CDR3 coding DNA: TGCGCCAGCAGCTTGGCAGGGGGAGCGAGAACAATAAACACTGAAGCTTTCTTT. Its translation is CASSLAGGARTINTEAFF. The chain carries TRBV5-1 and TRBJ1-1; 7 bases are a match to TRBD1. Per the germline V gene, CDR1 is SGHRS and CDR2 is YFSETQ. V lost 0 bases, J lost 2 bases, and 13 bases stayed unmatched. The CDR3 extends over 18 amino acids.

The J gene is TRBJ2-1, the V gene TRBV2; no firm D call. This CDR3 region has 11 residues. V was trimmed by 6 bases and J by 5 bases, leaving 5 bases between them. The germline gives CDR1 SNHLY, CDR2 FYNNEI. For the CDR3, the DNA is TGTGCCAGCAGCGTAAACAATGAGCAGTTCTTC. Its protein product is CASSVNNEQFF.

The gene calls are TRBV5-1 and TRBJ2-3; D call uncertain. Trimming removed 0 bases at V and 4 bases at J, with 9 bases between. Germline V gene lookup returns CDR1 SGHRS and CDR2 YFSETQ. The CDR3 has 14 amino acids. CDR3 sequence reads: CASSLGLVPDTQYF. For the CDR3, the DNA is TGCGCCAGCAGCTTGGGGCTCGTCCCAGATACGCAGTATTTT. The full variable domain, its missing parts supplied by reference TRBV5-1 and TRBJ2-3, is KAGVTQTPRYLIKTRGQQVTLSCSPISGHRSVSWYQQTPGQGLQFLFEYFSETQRNKGNFPGRFSGRQFSNSRSEMNVSTLELGDSALYLCASSLGLVPDTQYFGPGTRLTVL.

This chain joins TRBV29-1 and TRBJ1-2; TRBD1 might be the D (5 bases). This CDR3 is 13 amino acids long. Between the trimmed V and J ends, which lost 3 bases and 5 bases, there was a span of 13 bases. The germline gives CDR1 SQVTM, CDR2 ANQGSEA. The CDR3 loop is CSVDHAAGYGYTF. In DNA, the CDR3 is TGCAGCGTTGACCACGCCGCAGGGTATGGCTACACCTTC.

The V call is TRBV5-1, the J call TRBJ2-1, with 7 bases lining up with TRBD2. This CDR3 contains 17 residues. Germline CDR1 SGHRS, CDR2 YFSETQ. After removal of 0 bases from V and 10 bases from J, the junction contained 16 bases not matched to a gene. For the CDR3, the DNA is TGCGCCAGCAGCTTGGTTCTGGCTTCCACCCAGCGGGGCGAGCAGTTCTTC. Its protein product is CASSLVLASTQRGEQFF.

This chain connects TRBV7-9 to TRBJ2-3, with 7 bases aligning to TRBD2. This CDR3 contains 16 residues. The junction had 11 bases not matched to a gene; V was cut back by 5 bases and J by 3 bases. Germline lookup yields CDR1 SEHNR and CDR2 FQNEAQ (reference sequence). CDR3 in amino acids: CASSLWRGGFTDTQYF. The CDR3 bases are TGTGCCAGCAGCCTCTGGCGGGGAGGGTTTACAGATACGCAGTATTTT.

This chain uses TRBV11-2 with TRBJ1-1, with D maybe TRBD1 (6 bases). Looked up from germline, CDR1 is SGHAT and CDR2 is FQNNGV. The CDR3 extends over 15 amino acids. V lost 5 bases, J lost 5 bases, and 18 bases lay in between. CDR3 nucleotide sequence: TGTGCCAGCAGCCCCTATCTTACAGGGACGACTGAAGCTTTCTTT. Translation gives CASSPYLTGTTEAFF.